These T cell receptor beta chains were read from a single sample in a study of metastatic and nonmetastatic thyroid tumors. Using MiXCR, TCRdb re-called clones from the PCR reads. The sample holds about 70,000 clones, roughly 18% seen once. Material for sequencing was blood. These receptors were collected from a female donor with papillary thyroid cancer or a benign thyroid nodule (not recorded which). Some clones in this sample may be carry-over from other donors' samples. The CDR3 runs from the conserved cysteine through the conserved F or W.

V gene: TRBV19
J gene: TRBJ1-6
CDR3 protein: CASSGVWGPLHF

V gene: TRBV12-3/TRBV12-4
J gene: TRBJ1-2
CDR3 protein: CASTDRGPNYGYTF

V gene: TRBV15
J gene: TRBJ1-4
CDR3 protein: CATSLNRGTNEKLFF

V gene: TRBV9
J gene: TRBJ2-3
CDR3 protein: CASEGGSSTDTQYF

V gene: TRBV15
J gene: TRBJ2-1
CDR3 protein: CATSRDTLQNYNEQFF

V gene: TRBV12-3/TRBV12-4
J gene: TRBJ2-2
CDR3 protein: CASTPGATSGNTGELFF

V gene: TRBV6-4
J gene: TRBJ2-1
CDR3 protein: CASSEGQGTYEQFF

V gene: TRBV6-1
J gene: TRBJ2-7
CDR3 protein: CASRQDRSSYEQYF

V gene: TRBV20-1
J gene: TRBJ2-1
CDR3 protein: CSARDSGAGVHEQFF

V gene: TRBV7-3
J gene: .
CDR3 protein: CASSLRPNHTQHF

V gene: TRBV6-4
J gene: TRBJ2-5
CDR3 protein: CASSPRASETQYF

V gene: TRBV12-3/TRBV12-4
J gene: TRBJ1-1
CDR3 protein: CASSLVHIPAGVAFF

V gene: TRBV19
J gene: TRBJ2-5
CDR3 protein: CASGPGKTQYF

V gene: TRBV4-2
J gene: TRBJ2-1
CDR3 protein: CASSLLGGREPPYNEQFF

V gene: TRBV2
J gene: TRBJ1-2
CDR3 protein: CASSEDRVGYTF

V gene: TRBV15
J gene: TRBJ1-2
CDR3 protein: CATSIGTHYGYTF

V gene: TRBV10-1
J gene: TRBJ2-3
CDR3 protein: CASSVSFGTDTQYF

V gene: TRBV6-2/TRBV6-3
J gene: TRBJ2-7
CDR3 protein: CASSSLGLPTKQYF

V gene: TRBV29-1
J gene: TRBJ1-3
CDR3 protein: CSVDSSGNTIYF

V gene: TRBV6-4
J gene: TRBJ2-6
CDR3 protein: CASSRDTSGANVLTF

V gene: TRBV19
J gene: TRBJ1-1
CDR3 protein: CASSIRRAGTNTEAFF

V gene: TRBV20-1
J gene: TRBJ1-1
CDR3 protein: CSASSYSRWDTEAFF

V gene: TRBV20-1
J gene: TRBJ2-7
CDR3 protein: CSAQGLWETYEQYF

V gene: TRBV3-1
J gene: TRBJ2-3
CDR3 protein: CASSHDLGTQYF

V gene: TRBV28
J gene: TRBJ2-7
CDR3 protein: CASIRTGKAYEQYF

V gene: TRBV30
J gene: TRBJ1-4
CDR3 protein: CAWSVRGQGDEKLFF

V gene: TRBV5-1
J gene: TRBJ2-7
CDR3 protein: CASSLPGTSGRASYEQYF

V gene: TRBV9
J gene: TRBJ2-1
CDR3 protein: CASSASGSSYNEQFF

V gene: TRBV7-9
J gene: TRBJ2-7
CDR3 protein: CASSFGSQGEQYF

V gene: TRBV30
J gene: TRBJ2-7
CDR3 protein: CACVQGAYEQYF

V gene: TRBV20-1
J gene: TRBJ2-1
CDR3 protein: CSLEGSSGDRRNEQFF

V gene: TRBV24-1
J gene: TRBJ1-3
CDR3 protein: CATSDLPGGRGLQSSGNTIYF

V gene: TRBV11-1
J gene: TRBJ2-2
CDR3 protein: CASSFGFGGSTGELFF

V gene: TRBV2
J gene: TRBJ2-3
CDR3 protein: CASSEGGAGTDTQYF

V gene: TRBV28
J gene: TRBJ1-4
CDR3 protein: CASRIPLDRGQEKLFF

V gene: TRBV7-9
J gene: TRBJ1-2
CDR3 protein: CASSLQGLNYGYTF

V gene: TRBV25-1
J gene: TRBJ2-1
CDR3 protein: CASSPRWGASGRAGENEQFF

V gene: TRBV7-9
J gene: TRBJ2-1
CDR3 protein: CASSLMAGGGNEQFF

V gene: TRBV30
J gene: TRBJ2-7
CDR3 protein: CAWRLGDEQYF

V gene: TRBV7-8
J gene: TRBJ1-1
CDR3 protein: CASSASRGTGLPFAEAFF

V gene: TRBV30
J gene: TRBJ2-6
CDR3 protein: CAWTQGVISGANVLTF

V gene: TRBV19
J gene: TRBJ2-1
CDR3 protein: CASMGLADYNEQFF

V gene: TRBV7-2
J gene: TRBJ2-7
CDR3 protein: CASSRGLAGYEQYF

V gene: TRBV11-2
J gene: TRBJ1-1
CDR3 protein: CASSLLGGQSPREAFF

V gene: TRBV19
J gene: TRBJ1-1
CDR3 protein: CASSIDLRADWGGRTEAFF

V gene: TRBV12-3/TRBV12-4
J gene: TRBJ2-1
CDR3 protein: CASSLAGGATSGFYNEQFF

V gene: TRBV20-1
J gene: TRBJ1-1
CDR3 protein: CSARQEAFF

V gene: TRBV11-1
J gene: TRBJ2-1
CDR3 protein: CASSLGAGGPPHEQFF

V gene: TRBV28
J gene: TRBJ2-4
CDR3 protein: CATPHRGRAKNIQYF

V gene: TRBV19
J gene: TRBJ2-6
CDR3 protein: CASSNLRSSGANVLTF